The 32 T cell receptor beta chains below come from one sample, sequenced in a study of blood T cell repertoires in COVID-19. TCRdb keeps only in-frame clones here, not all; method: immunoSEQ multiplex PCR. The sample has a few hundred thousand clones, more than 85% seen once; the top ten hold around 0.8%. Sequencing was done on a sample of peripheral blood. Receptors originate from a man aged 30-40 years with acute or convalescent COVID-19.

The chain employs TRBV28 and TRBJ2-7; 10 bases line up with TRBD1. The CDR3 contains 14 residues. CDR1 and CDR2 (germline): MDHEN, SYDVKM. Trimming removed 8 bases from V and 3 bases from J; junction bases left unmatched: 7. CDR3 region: CASRGQGSGYEQYF. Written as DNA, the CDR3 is TGTGCCAGCCGGGGACAGGGGTCGGGCTACGAGCAGTACTTC.

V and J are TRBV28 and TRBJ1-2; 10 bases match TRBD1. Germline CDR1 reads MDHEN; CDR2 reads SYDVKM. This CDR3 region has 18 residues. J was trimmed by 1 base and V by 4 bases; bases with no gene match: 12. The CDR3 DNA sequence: TGTGCCAGCAGTTCAAACCGGGACAGGGGAAGGATTAACTATGGCTACACCTTC. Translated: CASSSNRDRGRINYGYTF.

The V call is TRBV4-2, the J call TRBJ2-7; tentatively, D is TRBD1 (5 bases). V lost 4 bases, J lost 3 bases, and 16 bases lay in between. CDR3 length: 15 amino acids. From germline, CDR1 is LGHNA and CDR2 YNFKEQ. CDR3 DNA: TGTGCCAGCAGCCCAGACAGCGTCTTTGGCTACGAGCAGTACTTC. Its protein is CASSPDSVFGYEQYF.

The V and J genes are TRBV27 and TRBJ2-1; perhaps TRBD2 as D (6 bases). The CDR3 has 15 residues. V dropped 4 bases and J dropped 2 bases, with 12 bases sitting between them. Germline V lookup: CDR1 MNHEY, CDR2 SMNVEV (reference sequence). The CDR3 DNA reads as TGTGCCAGCAGTTCCAGGGACTTAACCTACAATGAGCAGTTCTTC. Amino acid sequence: CASSSRDLTYNEQFF.

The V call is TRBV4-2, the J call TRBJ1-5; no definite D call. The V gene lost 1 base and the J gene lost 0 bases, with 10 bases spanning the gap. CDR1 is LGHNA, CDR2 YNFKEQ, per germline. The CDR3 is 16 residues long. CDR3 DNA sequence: TGTGCCAGCAGCCAAGTTAGTGAATATAGCAATCAGCCCCAGCATTTT. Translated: CASSQVSEYSNQPQHF.

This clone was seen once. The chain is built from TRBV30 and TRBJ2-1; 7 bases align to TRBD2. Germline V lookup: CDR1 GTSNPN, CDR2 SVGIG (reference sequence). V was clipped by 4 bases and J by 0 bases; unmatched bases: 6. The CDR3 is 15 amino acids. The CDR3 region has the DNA TGTGCCTGGACCAGGACTAGTGGCTCCTACAATGAGCAGTTCTTC. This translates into CAWTRTSGSYNEQFF.

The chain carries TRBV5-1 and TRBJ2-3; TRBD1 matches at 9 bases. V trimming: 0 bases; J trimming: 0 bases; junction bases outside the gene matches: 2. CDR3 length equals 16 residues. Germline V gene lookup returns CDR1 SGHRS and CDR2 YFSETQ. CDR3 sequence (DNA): TGCGCCAGCAGCTTGGGACAGGGGGTGAGCACAGATACGCAGTATTTT. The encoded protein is CASSLGQGVSTDTQYF.

CDR3 loop: CATSDHRGYNEQFF. CDR3 sequence (DNA): TGTGCCACCAGTGATCACCGGGGCTACAATGAGCAGTTCTTC. V is TRBV24-1 and J is TRBJ2-1; a possible D gene is TRBD2 (5 bases). The CDR3 is 14 residues long. Trimming left V 3 bases short and J 3 bases short, with 8 bases between. Germline lookup yields CDR1 KGHDR and CDR2 SFDVKD.

This CDR3 reads CASSPHQVGKNIQYF. The CDR3 DNA follows: TGTGCCAGCAGCCCACACCAGGTGGGCAAAAACATTCAGTACTTC. This chain connects TRBV11-1 to TRBJ2-4, with no clear D. CDR3 length equals 15 residues. V gave up 5 bases and J gave up 3 bases, with 14 bases separating them. The germline V gene has CDR1 SGHAT and CDR2 FQDESV (reference sequence). The variable domain in full, completed from reference TRBV11-1 and TRBJ2-4, reads EAEVAQSPRYKITEKSQAVAFWCDPISGHATLYWYRQILGQGPELLVQFQDESVVDDSQLPKDRFSAERLKGVDSTLKIQPAELGDSAMYLCASSPHQVGKNIQYFGAGTRLSVL.

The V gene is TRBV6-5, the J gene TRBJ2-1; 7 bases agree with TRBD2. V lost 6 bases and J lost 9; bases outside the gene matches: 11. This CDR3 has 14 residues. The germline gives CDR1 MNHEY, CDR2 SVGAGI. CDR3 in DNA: TGTGCCAGCAGGACAGCGGCGGGAGTCGGTGAGCAGTTCTTC. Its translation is CASRTAAGVGEQFF.

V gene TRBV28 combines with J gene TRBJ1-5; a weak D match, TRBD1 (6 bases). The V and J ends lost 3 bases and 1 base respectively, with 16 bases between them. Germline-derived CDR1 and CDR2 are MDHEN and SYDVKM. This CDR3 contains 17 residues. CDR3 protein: CASSFPGTRQSNQPQHF. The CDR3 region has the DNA TGTGCCAGCAGTTTTCCCGGGACAAGGCAAAGCAATCAGCCCCAGCATTTT.

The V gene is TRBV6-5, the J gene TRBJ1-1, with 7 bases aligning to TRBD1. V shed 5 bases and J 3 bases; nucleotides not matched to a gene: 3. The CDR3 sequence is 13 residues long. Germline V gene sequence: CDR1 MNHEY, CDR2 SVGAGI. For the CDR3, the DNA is TGTGCCAGCAGTACAGGGGTACACACTGAAGCTTTCTTT. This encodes CASSTGVHTEAFF.

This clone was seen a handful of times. CDR3 residues: CASSEQGQGAYGYTF. CDR3 bases: TGTGCCAGCAGCGAGCAGGGACAGGGGGCGTATGGCTACACCTTC. The V gene is TRBV9, the J gene TRBJ1-2; 12 bases line up with TRBD1. The CDR3 sequence is 15 residues long. The V gene end was trimmed by 3 bases and the J gene end by 5 bases; junction bases not matched to a gene: 5. CDR1 is SGDLS, CDR2 YYNGEE, per germline.

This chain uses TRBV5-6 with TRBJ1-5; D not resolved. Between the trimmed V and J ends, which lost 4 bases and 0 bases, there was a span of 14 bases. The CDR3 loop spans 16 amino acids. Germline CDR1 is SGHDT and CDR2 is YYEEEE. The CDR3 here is CASSHFAGSSNQPQHF. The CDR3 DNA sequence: TGTGCCAGCAGCCACTTTGCCGGGTCTAGCAATCAGCCCCAGCATTTT.

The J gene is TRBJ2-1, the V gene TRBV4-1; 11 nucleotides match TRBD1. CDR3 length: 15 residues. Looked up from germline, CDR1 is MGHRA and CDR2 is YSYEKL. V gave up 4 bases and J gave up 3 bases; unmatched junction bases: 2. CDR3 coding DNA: TGCGCCAGCAGCCGGACAGGGGGCAACTACAATGAGCAGTTCTTC. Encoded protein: CASSRTGGNYNEQFF.

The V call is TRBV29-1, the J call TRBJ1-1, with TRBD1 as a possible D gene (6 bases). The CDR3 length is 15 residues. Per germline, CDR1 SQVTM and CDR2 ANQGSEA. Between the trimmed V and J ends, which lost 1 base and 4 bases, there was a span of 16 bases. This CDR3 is CSVEVQGHRGTEAFF. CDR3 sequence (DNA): TGCAGCGTTGAAGTGCAGGGACATAGGGGCACTGAAGCTTTCTTT.

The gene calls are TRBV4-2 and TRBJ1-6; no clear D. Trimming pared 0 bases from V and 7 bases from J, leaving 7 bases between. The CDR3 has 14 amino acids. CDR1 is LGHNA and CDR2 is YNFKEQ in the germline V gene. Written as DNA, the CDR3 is TGTGCCAGCAGCCAAGAGGCCAGAAATTCACCCCTCCACTTT. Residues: CASSQEARNSPLHF.

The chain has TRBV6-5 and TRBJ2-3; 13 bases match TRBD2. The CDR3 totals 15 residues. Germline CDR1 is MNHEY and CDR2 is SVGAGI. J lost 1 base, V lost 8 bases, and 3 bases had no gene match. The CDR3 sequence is CASHGTSGGTDTQYF. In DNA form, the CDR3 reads TGTGCCAGCCACGGGACTAGCGGGGGCACAGATACGCAGTATTTT.

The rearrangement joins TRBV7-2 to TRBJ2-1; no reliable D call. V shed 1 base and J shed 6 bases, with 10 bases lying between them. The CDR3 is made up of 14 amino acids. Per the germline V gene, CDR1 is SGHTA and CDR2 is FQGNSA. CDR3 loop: CASSLVSQANEQFF. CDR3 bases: TGTGCCAGCAGCTTAGTATCCCAGGCCAATGAGCAGTTCTTC. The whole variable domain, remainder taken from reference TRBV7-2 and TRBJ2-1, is GAGVSQSPSNKVTEKGKDVELRCDPISGHTALYWYRQSLGQGLEFLIYFQGNSAPDKSGLPSDRFSAERTGGSVSTLTIQRTQQEDSAVYLCASSLVSQANEQFFGPGTRLTVL.

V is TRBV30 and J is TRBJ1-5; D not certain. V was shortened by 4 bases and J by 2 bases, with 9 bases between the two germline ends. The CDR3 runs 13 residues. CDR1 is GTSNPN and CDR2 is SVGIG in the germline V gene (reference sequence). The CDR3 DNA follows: TGTGCCTGGACATTGAGAGGCAATCAGCCCCAGCATTTT. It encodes CAWTLRGNQPQHF. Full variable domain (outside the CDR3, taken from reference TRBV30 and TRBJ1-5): SQTIHQWPATLVQPVGSPLSLECTVEGTSNPNLYWYRQAAGRGLQLLFYSVGIGQISSEVPQNLSASRPQDRQFILSSKKLLLSDSGFYLCAWTLRGNQPQHFGDGTRLSIL.

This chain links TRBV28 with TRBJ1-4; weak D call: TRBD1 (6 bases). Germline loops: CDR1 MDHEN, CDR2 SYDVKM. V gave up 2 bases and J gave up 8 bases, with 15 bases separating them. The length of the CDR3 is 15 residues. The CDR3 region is CASSLPRGGGEKLFF. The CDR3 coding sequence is TGTGCCAGCAGTTTACCCAGGGGCGGAGGAGAAAAACTGTTTTTT.

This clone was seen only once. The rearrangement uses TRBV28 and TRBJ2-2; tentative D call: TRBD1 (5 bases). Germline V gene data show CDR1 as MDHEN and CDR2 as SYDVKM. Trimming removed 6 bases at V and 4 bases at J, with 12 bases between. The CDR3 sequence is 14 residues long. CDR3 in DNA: TGTGCCAGCAGCAACTCTAGGGGCACCGGGGAGCTGTTTTTT. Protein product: CASSNSRGTGELFF.

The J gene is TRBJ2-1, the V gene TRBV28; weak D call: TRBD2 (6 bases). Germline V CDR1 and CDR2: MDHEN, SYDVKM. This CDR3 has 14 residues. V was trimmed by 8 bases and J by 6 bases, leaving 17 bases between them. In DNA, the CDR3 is TGTGCCAGCTCTTCGGGACTCCCCTCCAATGAGCAGTTCTTC. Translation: CASSSGLPSNEQFF.

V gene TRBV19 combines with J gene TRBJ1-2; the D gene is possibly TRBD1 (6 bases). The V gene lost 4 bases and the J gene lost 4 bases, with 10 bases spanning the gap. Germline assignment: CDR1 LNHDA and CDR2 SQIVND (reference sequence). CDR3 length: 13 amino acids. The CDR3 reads CASSKQGRYGYTF. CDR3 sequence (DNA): TGTGCCAGTAGTAAACAGGGACGCTATGGCTACACCTTC.

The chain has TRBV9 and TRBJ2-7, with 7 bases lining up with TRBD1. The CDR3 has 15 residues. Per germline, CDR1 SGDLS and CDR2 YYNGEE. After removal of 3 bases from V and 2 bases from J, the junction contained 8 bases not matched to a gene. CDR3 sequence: CASSGGQDFTYEQYF. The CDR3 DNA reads TGTGCCAGCAGCGGAGGACAGGATTTTACCTACGAGCAGTACTTC.

CDR3 residues: CASSPRAEVRGVGTEAFF. For the CDR3, the DNA is TGTGCCAGCAGCCCAAGGGCGGAGGTCAGGGGGGTAGGGACTGAAGCTTTCTTT. The chain employs TRBV11-2 and TRBJ1-1; 7 nucleotides match TRBD1. J gave up 5 bases and V 5 bases, and 20 bases lay outside the gene matches. Germline V CDR1 and CDR2: SGHAT, FQNNGV. This CDR3 has 18 amino acids.

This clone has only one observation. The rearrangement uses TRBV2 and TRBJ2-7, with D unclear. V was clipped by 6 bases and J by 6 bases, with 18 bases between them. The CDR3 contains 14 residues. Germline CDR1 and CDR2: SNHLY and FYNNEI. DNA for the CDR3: TGTGCCAGCAGCCCAAACCAGATTTCATCCGAGCAGTACTTC. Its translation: CASSPNQISSEQYF.

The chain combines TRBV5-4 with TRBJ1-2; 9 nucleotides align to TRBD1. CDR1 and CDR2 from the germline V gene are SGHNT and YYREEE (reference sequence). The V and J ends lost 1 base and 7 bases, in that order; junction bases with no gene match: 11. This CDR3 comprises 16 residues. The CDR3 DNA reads TGTGCCAGCAGCTTGAGGGGACAGGGCTTCACTATTGGCTACACCTTC. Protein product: CASSLRGQGFTIGYTF.

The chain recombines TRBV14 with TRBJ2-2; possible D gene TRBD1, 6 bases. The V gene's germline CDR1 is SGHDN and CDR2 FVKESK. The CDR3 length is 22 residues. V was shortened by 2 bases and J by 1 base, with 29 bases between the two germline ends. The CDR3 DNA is TGTGCCAGCAGCCAACACCACAGGGATCACCCTAAAAAGCCGATGAACACCGGGGAGCTGTTTTTT. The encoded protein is CASSQHHRDHPKKPMNTGELFF.

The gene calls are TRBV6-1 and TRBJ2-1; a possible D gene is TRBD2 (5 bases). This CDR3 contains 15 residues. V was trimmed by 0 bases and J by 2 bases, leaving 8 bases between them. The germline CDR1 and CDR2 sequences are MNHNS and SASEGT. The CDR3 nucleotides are TGTGCCAGCAGTGAAGCGGGAGAAGCCTACAATGAGCAGTTCTTC. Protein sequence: CASSEAGEAYNEQFF.

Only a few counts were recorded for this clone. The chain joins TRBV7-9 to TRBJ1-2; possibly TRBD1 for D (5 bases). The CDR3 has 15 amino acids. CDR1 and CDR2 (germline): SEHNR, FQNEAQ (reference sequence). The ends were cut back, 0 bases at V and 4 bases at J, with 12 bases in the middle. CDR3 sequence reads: CASSLAAGKGYGYTF. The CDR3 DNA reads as TGTGCCAGCAGCTTAGCCGCAGGGAAGGGCTATGGCTACACCTTC.

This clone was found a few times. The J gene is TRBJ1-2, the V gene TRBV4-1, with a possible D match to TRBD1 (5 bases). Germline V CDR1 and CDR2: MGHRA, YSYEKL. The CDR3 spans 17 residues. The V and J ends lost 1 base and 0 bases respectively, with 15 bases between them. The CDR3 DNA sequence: TGCGCCAGCAGCCAAGTAGGATCCGGCAGGGCTAACTATGGCTACACCTTC. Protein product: CASSQVGSGRANYGYTF.